This T cell receptor beta chain was sequenced during a study of CD8 T cells in ankylosing spondylitis. Comment on this clonotype: Antigen: not known.

Study-level points and caveats: As for the disease-linked clones, they showed a CD8+ phenotype and occurred at relatively low frequencies in peripheral blood. Matched ankylosing spondylitis synovial fluid reportedly contained a significantly enriched population of disease-linked clones. What appeared characteristic of ankylosing spondylitis blood was a TCR beta motif of eight highly homologous variants. Some motif variants had been reported before (in reactive arthritis synovial fluid and blood).

Quantitative 5'-RACE with molecular barcodes was used to make the TCR beta libraries. TCRdb re-called the 5' RACE reads through MiXCR, storing one row per CDR3 protein. Of around 390,000 distinct CDR3 sequences detected, 20% to 25% appear once; the ten largest clones hold around 16%. Trimming took 1 base from V and 3 from J; bases not matched to a gene: 5. There are 16 residues in the CDR3. V is TRBV12-3 or TRBV12-4 and J is TRBJ2-7; TRBD1 matches 11 bases. Sequencing was carried out using blood, either unsorted or a sorted T cell fraction (not recorded which). The receptor's source is a male donor with ankylosing spondylitis. The CDR3 DNA reads TGTGCCAGCAGTTTAGTGTGGGACAGGGGGGTCTACGAGCAGTACTTC. Amino acids: CASSLVWDRGVYEQYF.